This T cell receptor beta chain was captured in a study of identical twins. Template switching added a universal primer site; cDNA carried unique molecular identifiers. TCRdb used MiXCR to reprocess the 5' RACE reads, holding one entry per CDR3 protein. The table has 450,000 or so distinct CDR3 sequences, 11% to 15% seen once. Comments on this clonotype: Its antigen remains unidentified.

Trimming took 7 bases from V and 10 from J; bases not matched to a gene: 10. Germline assignment: CDR1 MNHEY and CDR2 SMNVEV (reference sequence). There are 15 residues in the CDR3. Findings and limits, study-wide: Model-predicted out-of-frame TCR alpha sharing fell below observed values in monozygotic twins. Without tracking the same donors, conclusions rested on cross-sectional statistical analysis.

The sample was also reused in another study, on yellow fever vaccine responses in identical twins.

The chain recombines TRBV27 with TRBJ2-1; 13 nucleotides align to TRBD2. The sequence was collected from a woman under 30 in good health. The sequencing input was CD4+ T cells sorted from blood. CDR3 coding DNA: TGTGCCAGCACCGCCGGGACTAGCGGGAATGGGGAGCAGTTCTTC. This encodes CASTAGTSGNGEQFF.